The 8 T cell receptor beta chains below all came from one sample that was sequenced in a study of T cells after yellow fever vaccination. TCRdb reprocessed the 5' RACE reads via MiXCR and lists one record per CDR3 protein. The sample shows about 580,000 distinct CDR3 sequences, around 16% of them seen only once. This specimen was PBMCs, taken 5 days after the first yellow fever vaccination. The receptors derive from a man younger than 35 who received the YFV17D yellow fever vaccine.

This clonotype was detected a few times. V gene TRBV4-3 combines with J gene TRBJ1-1; 8 nucleotides align to TRBD1. The germline CDR1 and CDR2 sequences are LGHNA and YSLEER. The junction had 3 bases not matched to a gene; V was cut back by 3 bases and J by 3 bases. This CDR3 is 14 amino acids long. CDR3 region: CASSQNRGYTEAFF. The DNA of the CDR3 is TGCGCCAGCAGCCAGAACAGGGGGTACACTGAAGCTTTCTTT.

V gene TRBV4-3 combines with J gene TRBJ2-1; no firm D call. The V end lost 0 bases, the J end lost 0 bases, and 12 bases lay between the germline ends. This CDR3 contains 17 residues. From germline, CDR1 is LGHNA and CDR2 YSLEER. The CDR3 nucleotides read TGCGCCAGCAGCCAAGATAAACGGGCTAGCTCCTACAATGAGCAGTTCTTC. Amino acid sequence: CASSQDKRASSYNEQFF.

The sample holds many counts of this clonotype. The V gene is TRBV7-3, the J gene TRBJ2-5; no definite D call. This CDR3 has 14 amino acids. Germline V CDR1 and CDR2: SGHTA, FQGTGA. The V gene lost 1 base and the J gene lost 5 bases, with 11 bases spanning the gap. The CDR3 reads CASSLMAAGETQYF. The CDR3 DNA reads as TGTGCCAGCAGCTTAATGGCGGCTGGGGAGACCCAGTACTTC.

The chain carries TRBV2 and TRBJ1-4; no definite D call. In germline, CDR1 is SNHLY, CDR2 FYNNEI. The V end lost 4 bases, the J end lost 7 bases, and 10 bases lay between the germline ends. The CDR3 spans 13 residues. The CDR3, as DNA: TGTGCCAGCAGTGTTCGTGGAATTGAAAAACTGTTTTTT. Its translation is CASSVRGIEKLFF.

This clonotype showed up just a few times. J is TRBJ2-5 and V is TRBV7-2; D unclear. Germline V CDR1 and CDR2: SGHTA, FQGNSA. The CDR3 runs 13 residues. V was pared by 2 bases and J by 4 bases, with 8 bases between. CDR3 residues: CASSLTVLETQYF. As DNA, the CDR3 is TGTGCCAGCAGCTTAACCGTCTTAGAGACCCAGTACTTC.

The sample holds a few counts of this clonotype. The CDR3 region has the DNA TGTGCCAGCAGTTTCGGGGGCCCCCGATACGAGCAGTACTTC. Translation gives CASSFGGPRYEQYF. The V call is TRBV12-3 or TRBV12-4, the J call TRBJ2-7; possibly TRBD1 or TRBD2 for D (6 bases each). The V end lost 3 bases, the J end lost 4 bases, and 13 bases lay between the germline ends. CDR3 length: 14 amino acids.

This chain uses TRBV19 with TRBJ2-2, with a possible D match to TRBD1 (6 bases). The CDR3 is 15 residues long. V was trimmed by 5 bases and J by 4 bases, leaving 14 bases between them. CDR1 is LNHDA and CDR2 is SQIVND in the germline V gene (reference sequence). The CDR3 DNA reads TGTGCCAGTAGTGTTGACCCAGGGGTCACCGGGGAGCTGTTTTTT. This translates into CASSVDPGVTGELFF. The full variable domain, in which reference TRBV19 and TRBJ2-2 provide the parts outside the CDR3, is DGGITQSPKYLFRKEGQNVTLSCEQNLNHDAMYWYRQDPGQGLRLIYYSQIVNDFQKGDIAEGYSVSREKKESFPLTVTSAQKNPTAFYLCASSVDPGVTGELFFGEGSRLTVL.

The V gene is TRBV28, the J gene TRBJ2-7; weak D call: TRBD2 (5 bases). V was cut by 11 bases and J by 3 bases, with 14 bases left in between. CDR1 is MDHEN and CDR2 is SYDVKM in the germline V gene. The CDR3 totals 12 residues. CDR3 in DNA: TGTGCCTCCTCAACCGGGGACTACGAGCAGTACGTC. It specifies CASSTGDYEQYV.